This T cell receptor beta chain is drawn from a study of cytomegalovirus exposure and HLA in healthy donors. CDR1 and CDR2 (germline): SGHAT, FQNNGV. Trimming took off 5 bases at V and 8 bases at J, with 18 bases between the two ends. The CDR3 runs to 14 residues. Study results and limitations: Other equally common chains were less clonally expanded than HLA-associated TCR beta chains, a later analysis showed. Researchers reported in a later analysis that a missense DCLRE1C variant was tied to TCR beta V- and J-gene trimming. Some public TCRs appeared in many individuals, while most sequences were rare.

In regard to this clone: What it binds is unknown.

This PCR relied on a set of 60 Vbeta primers and 13 Jbeta primers. Generated by immunoSEQ multiplex PCR, the TCRdb table keeps only in-frame clones and is missing some. This sample's table has around 77,000 clones. The donors comprised healthy bone marrow donors. Sequenced sample: PBMCs. V is TRBV11-2 and J is TRBJ1-1, with a tentative D call TRBD1 (6 bases). The source of this sequence is a man aged 50 to 59 in good health and CMV-seropositive. CDR3 residues: CASSPQGGRSEAFF. The CDR3 DNA is TGTGCCAGCAGCCCACAGGGAGGGCGGTCGGAAGCTTTCTTT.